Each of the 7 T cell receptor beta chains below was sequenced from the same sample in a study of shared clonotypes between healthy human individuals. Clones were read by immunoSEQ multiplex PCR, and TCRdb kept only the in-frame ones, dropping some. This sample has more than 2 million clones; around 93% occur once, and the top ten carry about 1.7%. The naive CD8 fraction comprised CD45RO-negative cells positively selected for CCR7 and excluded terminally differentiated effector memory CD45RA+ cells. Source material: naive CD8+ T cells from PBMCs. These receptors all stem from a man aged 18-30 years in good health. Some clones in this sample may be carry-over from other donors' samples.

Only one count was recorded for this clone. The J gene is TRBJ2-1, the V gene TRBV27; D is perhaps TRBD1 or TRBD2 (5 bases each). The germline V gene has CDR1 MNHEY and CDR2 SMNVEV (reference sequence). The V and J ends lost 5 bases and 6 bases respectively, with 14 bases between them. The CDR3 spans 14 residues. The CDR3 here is CASSPRDGINEQFF. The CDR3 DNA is TGTGCCAGCAGTCCCCGGGACGGGATCAATGAGCAGTTCTTC.

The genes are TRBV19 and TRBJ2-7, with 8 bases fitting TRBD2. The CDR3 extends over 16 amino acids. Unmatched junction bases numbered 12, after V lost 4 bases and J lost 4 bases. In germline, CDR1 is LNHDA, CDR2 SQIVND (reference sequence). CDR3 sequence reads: CASSTYPGLAAYEQYF. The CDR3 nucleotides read TGTGCCAGTAGTACCTACCCCGGACTAGCCGCATACGAGCAGTACTTC.

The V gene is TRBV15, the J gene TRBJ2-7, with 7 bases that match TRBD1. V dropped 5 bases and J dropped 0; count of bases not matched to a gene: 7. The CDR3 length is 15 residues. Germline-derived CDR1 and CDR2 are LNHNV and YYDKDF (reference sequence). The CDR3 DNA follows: TGTGCCACCAGCCGCACAGGGGAGAGCTCCTACGAGCAGTACTTC. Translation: CATSRTGESSYEQYF.

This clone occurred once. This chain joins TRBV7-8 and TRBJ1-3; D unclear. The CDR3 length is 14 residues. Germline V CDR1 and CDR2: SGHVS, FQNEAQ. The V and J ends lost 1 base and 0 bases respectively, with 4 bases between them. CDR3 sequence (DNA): TGTGCCAGCAGCTTAGTGGTCTCTGGAAACACCATATATTTT. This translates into CASSLVVSGNTIYF.

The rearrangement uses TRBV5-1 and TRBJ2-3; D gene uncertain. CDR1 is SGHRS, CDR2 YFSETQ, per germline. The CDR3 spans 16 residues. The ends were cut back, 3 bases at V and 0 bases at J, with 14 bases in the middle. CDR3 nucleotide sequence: TGCGCCAGCAGCTGGTTGGCAGTCACTAGCACAGATACGCAGTATTTT. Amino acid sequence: CASSWLAVTSTDTQYF.

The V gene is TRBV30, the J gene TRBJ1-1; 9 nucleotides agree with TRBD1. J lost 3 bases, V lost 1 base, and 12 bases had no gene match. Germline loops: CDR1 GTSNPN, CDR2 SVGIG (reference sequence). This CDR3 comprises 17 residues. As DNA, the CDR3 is TGTGCCTGGAGTGGCGGGACAGGGCTGTTGGTACACACTGAAGCTTTCTTT. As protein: CAWSGGTGLLVHTEAFF.

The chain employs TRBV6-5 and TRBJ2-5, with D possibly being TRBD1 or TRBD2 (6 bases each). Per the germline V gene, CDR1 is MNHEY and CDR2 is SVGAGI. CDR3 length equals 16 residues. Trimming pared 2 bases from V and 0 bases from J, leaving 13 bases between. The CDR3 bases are TGTGCCAGCAGTTACACGGGGGCAGGGTACCAAGAGACCCAGTACTTC. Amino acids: CASSYTGAGYQETQYF.